These 5 T cell receptor beta chains were all obtained from the same sample, sequenced in a study of CD8+ T cells in alopecia areata. It was cDNA, reverse transcribed from extracted RNA, that served as the sequencing template. Assay used: immunoSEQ multiplex PCR; TCRdb lists only in-frame clones, some missing. The table records about 210,000 clones, roughly 40% of them present only once. The treatment here: oral pan-JAK inhibitor, 5-10 mg twice daily. This material consisted of CD4+ T cells sorted from blood, taken at approximately week 36, from a patient treated with tofacitinib. Source of these receptors: a human donor with alopecia areata.

The genes are TRBV2 and TRBJ2-3; 8 bases are shared with TRBD2. Unmatched junction bases numbered 3, after V lost 4 bases and J lost 6 bases. CDR3 length: 13 residues. Germline V gene lookup returns CDR1 SNHLY and CDR2 FYNNEI. This CDR3 is CASSAAGEDTQYF. In DNA form, the CDR3 reads TGTGCCAGCAGTGCAGCGGGAGAGGATACGCAGTATTTT.

The CDR3 protein is CASSPPGHTDTQYF. The CDR3 nucleotides are TGCGCCAGCAGCCCCCCGGGCCACACAGATACGCAGTATTTT. The V gene is TRBV5-1, the J gene TRBJ2-3, with no clear D. V dropped 4 bases and J dropped 2 bases, with 11 bases sitting between them. The CDR3 sequence is 14 residues long. Germline-derived CDR1 and CDR2 are SGHRS and YFSETQ.

The CDR3 reads CATSRDEGTQYF. The CDR3 DNA is TGTGCCACCAGCAGAGATGAGGGGACCCAGTACTTC. The chain carries TRBV15 and TRBJ2-5; a possible D gene is TRBD2 (5 bases). There are 12 residues in the CDR3. Trimming removed 0 bases from V and 7 bases from J, with 6 bases in between. Germline values: CDR1 LNHNV, CDR2 YYDKDF (reference sequence).

The chain is built from TRBV2 and TRBJ2-7; 7 bases fit TRBD2. The CDR3 is 13 residues long. V was pared by 7 bases and J by 6 bases, with 9 bases of the junction left unmatched. Germline V gene data show CDR1 as SNHLY and CDR2 as FYNNEI. CDR3 in DNA: TGTGCCAGCAAGCAGCGGGAACTATCCGAGCAGTACTTC. Translated, it gives CASKQRELSEQYF. The variable domain in full, with the rest retrieved from reference TRBV2 and TRBJ2-7, is EPEVTQTPSHQVTQMGQEVILRCVPISNHLYFYWYRQILGQKVEFLVSFYNNEISEKSEIFDDQFSVERPDGSNFTLKIRSTKLEDSAMYFCASKQRELSEQYFGPGTRLTVT.

The chain couples TRBV27 to TRBJ2-4; 7 bases are shared with TRBD1. J lost 6 bases, V lost 6 bases, and 11 bases had no gene match. CDR3 size: 15 residues. Germline-derived CDR1 and CDR2 are MNHEY and SMNVEV (reference sequence). CDR3 sequence (DNA): TGTGCCAGCAGCCTCCTAGGAAGGGGGCGAAACATTCAGTACTTC. It is translated as CASSLLGRGRNIQYF.